This TCR beta chain appears in the sequencing data of a study of shared clonotypes between healthy human individuals. CD45RO-negative, CCR7-positively selected cells formed the naive CD8 fraction, excluding terminally differentiated effector memory CD45RA+ cells. Generated by immunoSEQ multiplex PCR, the TCRdb table keeps only in-frame clones and is missing some. Of around 560,000 clones in the sample, approximately 95% were seen once. V lost 0 bases and J 7 bases, leaving 6 bases between the germline ends. The CDR3 runs to 12 residues. Germline V gene sequence: CDR1 SGHNT, CDR2 YYREEE (reference sequence).

The clonotype originates from a woman aged 25 to 39 in good health. Sequencing input: naive CD8+ T cells sorted from blood. The chain is built from TRBV5-4 and TRBJ2-3; the D gene is possibly TRBD2 (5 bases). CDR3 residues: CASSLGGYTQYF. DNA of the CDR3: TGTGCCAGCAGCTTGGGAGGGTATACGCAGTATTTT.